This TCR beta chain was identified during a study of T cell changes during pregnancy in multiple sclerosis. The V gene's germline CDR1 is GTSNPN and CDR2 SVGIG (reference sequence). The CDR3 sequence is 15 residues long. The V and J ends lost 2 bases and 3 bases, in that order; junction bases with no gene match: 8. TCRdb's copy holds only in-frame clones and misses some; the assay was immunoSEQ multiplex PCR. The sample lists 65,000 to 85,000 clones; 94% were seen once. This material consisted of peripheral blood, taken in the second trimester of pregnancy. The rearrangement joins TRBV30 to TRBJ2-3; 7 bases fit TRBD1. The source is a female donor in good health, enrolled as a control in a pregnancy study. The CDR3 is CAWSPWDSKTDTQYF. The CDR3 DNA sequence: TGTGCCTGGAGTCCCTGGGACAGTAAAACAGATACGCAGTATTTT.